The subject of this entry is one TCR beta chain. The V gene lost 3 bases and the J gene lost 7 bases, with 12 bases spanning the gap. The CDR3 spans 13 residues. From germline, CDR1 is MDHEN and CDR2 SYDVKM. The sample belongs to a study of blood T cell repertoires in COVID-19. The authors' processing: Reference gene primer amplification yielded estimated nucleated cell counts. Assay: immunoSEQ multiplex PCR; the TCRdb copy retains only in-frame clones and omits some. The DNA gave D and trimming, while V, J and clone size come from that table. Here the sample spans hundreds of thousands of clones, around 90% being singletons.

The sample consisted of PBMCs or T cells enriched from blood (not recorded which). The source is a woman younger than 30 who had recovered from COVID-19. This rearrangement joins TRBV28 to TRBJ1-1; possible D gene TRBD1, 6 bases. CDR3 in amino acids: CASSFPNRDEAFF. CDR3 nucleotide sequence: TGTGCCAGCAGTTTCCCTAACAGGGATGAAGCTTTCTTT.